The rows below give T cell receptor beta chains drawn from one sample of a study of T cell responses to AZD1222 COVID-19 vaccine. TCRdb keeps only in-frame clones here, not all; method: immunoSEQ multiplex PCR. Of 90,000 to 120,000 clones in the sample, around 90% are singletons; the top ten hold around 4.5%. The sequencing here drew on peripheral blood, taken on day 0 of AZD1222 vaccination. The receptors come from an adult in good health. The CDR3 runs from the conserved cysteine through the conserved F or W. The D gene is left open where the match is weak.

V: TRBV24-1; J: TRBJ1-4; length: 18; D: NA; DNA: TGTGCCACCAGCCTAACAGGGTGGCTGTATGGATTTAATGAAAAACTGTTTTTT; CDR3: CATSLTGWLYGFNEKLFF
V: TRBV6-1; J: TRBJ1-3; length: 15; D: NA; DNA: TGTGCCAGCAGTGAAGTTGGGGTCTCTGGAAACACCATATATTTT; CDR3: CASSEVGVSGNTIYF
V: TRBV11-3; J: TRBJ1-6; length: 14; D: NA; DNA: TGTGCCAGCAGCTTAGGGGGAAGCAATTCACCCCTCCACTTT; CDR3: CASSLGGSNSPLHF
V: TRBV7-9; J: TRBJ2-7; length: 11; D: NA; DNA: TGTGCCAGCAGCTTAACCTACGAGCAGTACTTC; CDR3: CASSLTYEQYF
V: TRBV28; J: TRBJ1-1; length: 15; D: TRBD1; DNA: TGTGCCAGCAGCCCCCCACAGGGGGTGAACACTGAAGCTTTCTTT; CDR3: CASSPPQGVNTEAFF
V: TRBV6-2/TRBV6-3; J: TRBJ2-1; length: 14; D: NA; DNA: TGTGCCAGCAGCCGCGCGCGTTTGGGGAATGAGCAGTTCTTC; CDR3: CASSRARLGNEQFF
V: TRBV19; J: TRBJ2-1; length: 15; D: TRBD2; DNA: TGTGCCAGTAGTATTAGGGCGGGAGGGCCTTTTGAGCAGTTCTTC; CDR3: CASSIRAGGPFEQFF
V: TRBV5-6; J: TRBJ1-3; length: 12; D: NA; DNA: TGTGCCAGCAGCTTAGTCGGAAACACCATATATTTT; CDR3: CASSLVGNTIYF
V: TRBV30; J: TRBJ1-1; length: 11; D: NA; DNA: TGTGCCTGGAGTCGGAGTGTTGAAGCTTTCTTT; CDR3: CAWSRSVEAFF
V: TRBV3-1/TRBV3-2; J: TRBJ2-1; length: 17; D: TRBD2; DNA: TGTGCCAGCAGCCAAGATCCTCGGGAGGCAACATACAATGAGCAGTTCTTC; CDR3: CASSQDPREATYNEQFF
V: TRBV20-1; J: TRBJ2-1; length: 16; D: TRBD2; DNA: TGCAGTGCTAGTATAGGCGGACTAGCGGTTAACAATGAGCAGTTCTTC; CDR3: CSASIGGLAVNNEQFF